The 15 T cell receptor beta chains given below trace back to one sample, sequenced in a study of cytotoxic CD8 clonotypes in ibrutinib-treated CLL. Sequencing was performed with immunoSEQ multiplex PCR; in TCRdb, only in-frame clones are kept and a portion is missing. Of about 140,000 clones listed, around 93% are singletons. The specimen comprised PBMCs, sampled after 12 months of ibrutinib treatment. The receptors originated from a human donor with chronic lymphocytic leukemia.

The chain joins TRBV10-1 to TRBJ1-4; the D is unclear. CDR3 length: 13 residues. Germline V gene sequence: CDR1 WNHNN, CDR2 SYGVQD (reference sequence). V lost 6 bases and J lost 3, with 8 bases in between. The CDR3 here is CASRGSPNEKLFF. In DNA form, the CDR3 reads TGCGCCAGCAGAGGCAGTCCTAATGAAAAACTGTTTTTT.

The gene calls are TRBV6-4 and TRBJ2-7; D may be TRBD1 (5 bases). Per the germline V gene, CDR1 is MRHNA and CDR2 is SNTAGT. The germline V and J ends were trimmed by 4 bases and 0 bases, with 10 bases remaining between them. The CDR3 runs 14 residues. The chain's CDR3 is CASSAIGHSYEQYF. CDR3 nucleotide sequence: TGTGCCAGCAGTGCCATCGGACACTCCTACGAGCAGTACTTC.

V and J are TRBV19 and TRBJ1-1, with 7 bases that match TRBD1. Germline CDR1 reads LNHDA; CDR2 reads SQIVND (reference sequence). CDR3 length: 14 residues. Germline trimming cut 5 bases from V and 3 bases from J; bases unmatched to any gene: 6. The CDR3 sequence: CASSVRQGYTEAFF. In DNA, the CDR3 is TGTGCCAGTAGTGTTAGACAGGGTTACACTGAAGCTTTCTTT.

The chain uses TRBV19 and TRBJ1-1, with D possibly being TRBD1 (6 bases). Germline CDR1 is LNHDA and CDR2 is SQIVND (reference sequence). Trimming stripped 5 bases from V and 9 bases from J, with 13 bases between. This CDR3 spans 12 amino acids. CDR3 residues: CASSEQGSQAFF. Written as DNA, the CDR3 is TGTGCCAGTAGTGAACAGGGTTCCCAAGCTTTCTTT.

This clone was counted only a few times. The chain recombines TRBV7-6 with TRBJ1-1; D might be TRBD1 (5 bases). The CDR3 spans 18 residues. The germline V gene has CDR1 SGHVS and CDR2 FNYEAQ. V lost 5 bases and J 0 bases, leaving 22 bases between the germline ends. CDR3 sequence (DNA): TGTGCCAGCAGCGCTAACCCGGGACGGGGCAGGGTGAACACTGAAGCTTTCTTT. It yields the protein CASSANPGRGRVNTEAFF.

The chain combines TRBV7-5 with TRBJ1-4; the D call in the table, TRBD1, was not verified against the DNA. TRBV7-5 is termed a pseudogene. This CDR3 spans 16 amino acids. In DNA form, the CDR3 reads TGTGCCAGAAGCTTATCTACAGGTGCAACTAATGAAAAACTGTTTTTT. This sequence encodes CARSLSTGATNEKLFF.

The V and J genes are TRBV2 and TRBJ2-3, with D possibly matching TRBD2 (6 bases). The CDR3 runs to 14 residues. From germline, CDR1 is SNHLY and CDR2 FYNNEI. V was pared by 6 bases and J by 0 bases, with 10 bases between. The CDR3 here is CASSRDFSTDTQYF. CDR3 sequence (DNA): TGTGCCAGCAGCCGGGACTTTAGCACAGATACGCAGTATTTT.

V and J are TRBV9 and TRBJ2-7; TRBD2 aligns across 13 bases. This CDR3 is 18 amino acids long. V was pared by 0 bases and J by 0 bases, with 6 bases of the junction left unmatched. Germline-derived CDR1 and CDR2 are SGDLS and YYNGEE. Written as DNA, the CDR3 is TGTGCCAGCAGCGTAGGGTGGACTAGCGGGAGAGGCTCCTACGAGCAGTACTTC. This sequence encodes CASSVGWTSGRGSYEQYF.

The gene calls are TRBV5-6 and TRBJ1-5, with D possibly matching TRBD1 (6 bases). Germline V CDR1 and CDR2: SGHDT, YYEEEE. CDR3 size: 15 residues. Trimming took 4 bases from V and 5 from J, leaving 16 bases between them. CDR3 nucleotide sequence: TGTGCCAGCAGCATTACCGGGACATCCTATCAGCCCCAGCATTTT. Translation gives CASSITGTSYQPQHF.

The CDR3 nucleotides are TGTGCCAGCAGCTTGAGCGGTAACAATGAGCAGTTCTTC. This encodes CASSLSGNNEQFF. The rearrangement links TRBV7-3 to TRBJ2-1; possibly TRBD2 for D (5 bases). This CDR3 contains 13 residues. V lost 3 bases, J lost 5 bases, and 8 bases lay in between. Germline values: CDR1 SGHTA, CDR2 FQGTGA. Based on the CDR3 plus reference TRBV7-3 and TRBJ2-1, the full variable domain is GAGVSQTPSNKVTEKGKYVELRCDPISGHTALYWYRQSLGQGPEFLIYFQGTGAADDSGLPNDRFFAVRPEGSVSTLKIQRTERGDSAVYLCASSLSGNNEQFFGPGTRLTVL.

The chain employs TRBV6-1 and TRBJ1-4; D call uncertain. CDR3 length: 15 amino acids. Per the germline V gene, CDR1 is MNHNS and CDR2 is SASEGT. V lost 0 bases to trimming and J lost 2 bases, with 7 bases between them. The CDR3 sequence is CASSEAQQTNEKLFF. The CDR3, as DNA: TGTGCCAGCAGTGAAGCACAACAGACTAATGAAAAACTGTTTTTT.

The V call is TRBV18, the J call TRBJ2-7; tentatively, D is TRBD1 (6 bases). The CDR3 is made up of 14 amino acids. Trimming removed 3 bases at V and 4 bases at J, with 13 bases between. Germline values: CDR1 KGHSH, CDR2 LQKENI. As DNA, the CDR3 is TGTGCCAGCTCACCCGTCGGGACACAATACGAGCAGTACTTC. Translated: CASSPVGTQYEQYF. Supplemented by reference TRBV18 and TRBJ2-7, the full variable domain reads NAGVMQNPRHLVRRRGQEARLRCSPMKGHSHVYWYRQLPEEGLKFMVYLQKENIIDESGMPKERFSAEFPKEGPSILRIQQVVRGDSAAYFCASSPVGTQYEQYFGPGTRLTVT.

V and J are TRBV11-2 and TRBJ2-7; D is uncertain. Germline CDR1 and CDR2: SGHAT and FQNNGV. Trimming removed 3 bases at V and 4 bases at J, with 10 bases between. The CDR3 is made up of 13 amino acids. The CDR3 loop is CASSFWASYEQYF. The CDR3 DNA is TGTGCCAGCAGCTTTTGGGCGTCTTACGAGCAGTACTTC. Using reference TRBV11-2 and TRBJ2-7 for the parts outside the CDR3, the full variable domain is EAGVAQSPRYKIIEKRQSVAFWCNPISGHATLYWYQQILGQGPKLLIQFQNNGVVDDSQLPKDRFSAERLKGVDSTLKIQPAKLEDSAVYLCASSFWASYEQYFGPGTRLTVT.

This clone was seen a few times. The chain carries TRBV6-5 and TRBJ1-3; a weak D match, TRBD1 (5 bases). Trimming took 0 bases from V and 3 from J, leaving 9 bases between them. CDR3 length equals 15 residues. CDR1 is MNHEY, CDR2 SVGAGI, per germline. The CDR3 is CASSYSGALGNTIYF. The CDR3 bases are TGTGCCAGCAGTTACTCAGGGGCGCTTGGAAACACCATATATTTT.

The J gene is TRBJ1-1, the V gene TRBV30, with a weak D call TRBD1 (5 bases). Germline assignment: CDR1 GTSNPN and CDR2 SVGIG (reference sequence). CDR3 length: 13 amino acids. Trimming left V 3 bases short and J 4 bases short, with 12 bases between. The CDR3 sequence is CAWSREEGTEAFF. CDR3 coding DNA: TGTGCCTGGAGCAGGGAGGAGGGCACTGAAGCTTTCTTT.